This T cell receptor (beta chain) was sequenced during a study of T cell responses to AZD1222 COVID-19 vaccine (dated by TCRdb to the early 2020s). For the study in its entirety: AZD1222 recipients whose second dose came at about 4 weeks and those whose second dose came at about 12 weeks were combined into one group, since spike-specific TCR depth and breadth did not differ between the two schedules. TCR sequencing was performed for approximately 240 trial participants, of whom roughly 200 were given two doses of AZD1222 and roughly 25 were given two doses of MenACWY control vaccine. Trial participants were enrolled by age into 18-55, 56-69 and 70-plus year subgroups, with about 150, 27 and 61 TCR-sequenced participants respectively.

The CDR3 regions of human TCRbeta chains were subjected to immunosequencing. As for how the authors treated the data: Repertoire TCRs were checked for matches against a reference library of SARS-CoV-2-specific TCRs that had been generated using the MIRA antigen-specificity platform. Breadth was defined as the fraction of unique TCRs that were SARS-CoV-2-associated, and depth was defined as the fraction of total T cells that were SARS-CoV-2-associated. Using the MIRA data, each spike-specific TCR was mapped to the spike region that the TCR reacts to and placed in a CD4 or CD8 class. Log10-transformed breadth and depth values were compared by one-way ANOVA with Sidak's multiple comparisons tests. The clones in this table, taken by TCRdb from immuneACCESS, are in-frame only. Not every clone is retained; where verified, under half of the shortfall comes from an unresolved V gene, and the cause of the rest is unknown. The V and J calls and clone size were taken over from that table, and D and trimming were inferred from the DNA. The sample includes some 98,000 clones, with more than 70% observed a single time. About 14% of the sample lies in the top ten.

The CDR3 numbers 14 residues from cysteine through phenylalanine. The DNA shown is the 42-base CDR3, in frame from base 1. V loses 6 bases at its end and J loses 5 bases; junction bases beyond the gene matches: 7. Reading the germline V gene gives CDR1 MNHEY and CDR2 SVGAGI. The time point label on this specimen signifies: baseline before first vaccination. Vaccinee samples came from UK trials COV001 and COV002, including a single-blind randomized controlled phase 2/3 trial of AZD1222 (ChAdOx1 nCoV-19) in healthy adults. For TCRbeta chain sequencing, PBMC samples from trial participants were taken at day 0 and at day 28 after the second dose. What the work shows at the level of the full study, not this receptor alone: The 56-69-year group was small, and its depth increase did not reach significance, likely because of low power. Vaccine-associated CD4 TCRs spanned the whole spike protein, with dominant responses in regions 160-218 and 743-854. Only 5 to 7 AZD1222 recipients were SARS-CoV-2 seropositive at baseline, limiting conclusions about previously exposed vaccinees. Participants were mostly white British and included more females than males, and it was suggested by the authors that clonal diversity may have been underestimated. Because no day 14 peak-response samples were available, repertoires were characterized only after the peak T cell response. Reportedly, close to half of the unique spike-specific TCRs recognized epitopes lying outside the regions that are mutated in the B.1.351 and B.1.1.7 variants. After two AZD1222 doses, spike-specific TCR breadth and depth were significantly higher than at day 0 and than in MenACWY recipients.

A note on this clone: Its antigen is unknown. Per-base qualities were not stored, and no clone one base away is much larger.

The source material was peripheral blood, sampled on day 0 of AZD1222 vaccination. The clonotype was recovered from an adult in good health. The rearranged segments are TRBV6-5 and TRBJ2-3, and 8 junction bases match TRBD2. This receptor carries the CDR3 CASRSGGAGDTQYF. The DNA sequence follows: TGTGCCAGCAGGTCCGGGGGGGCAGGAGATACGCAGTATTTT.